The 13 T cell receptor beta chains below come from one sample, sequenced in a study of blood T cell repertoires in COVID-19. The assay was immunoSEQ multiplex PCR, and TCRdb's table has in-frame clones only and misses some. The table includes 95,000 to 150,000 clones, 65% to 85% detected once. The material sequenced was peripheral blood. The receptor set was obtained from a man younger than 40 with COVID-19, enrolled during active disease.

The chain couples TRBV10-3 to TRBJ2-1; 10 bases map to TRBD2. The CDR3 is 14 residues long. CDR1 and CDR2 from the germline V gene are ENHRY and SYGVKD. The V gene end was trimmed by 10 bases and the J gene end by 2 bases; junction bases not matched to a gene: 5. As DNA, the CDR3 is TGTGCCACCGGACTAGCGGCAACCTACAATGAGCAGTTCTTC. Residues: CATGLAATYNEQFF.

The chain carries TRBV4-3 and TRBJ2-7; D call uncertain. V lost 1 base and J 3 bases, leaving 7 bases between the germline ends. Germline loops: CDR1 LGHNA, CDR2 YSLEER. The CDR3 contains 13 residues. CDR3 sequence (DNA): TGCGCCAGCAGCCAAGGCCCGGGCTACGAGCAGTACTTC. This gives the protein CASSQGPGYEQYF.

The rearrangement links TRBV11-1 to TRBJ2-4; possibly TRBD2 for D (7 bases). Germline-derived CDR1 and CDR2 are SGHAT and FQDESV (reference sequence). Between the trimmed V and J ends, which lost 5 bases and 7 bases, there was a span of 21 bases. The CDR3 sequence is 16 residues long. Here the CDR3 reads CASSRGGAGGWNIQYF. The CDR3 nucleotides are TGTGCCAGCAGCCGAGGGGGGGCTGGGGGCTGGAACATTCAGTACTTC.

The rearrangement uses TRBV7-7 and TRBJ1-5, with 9 nucleotides matching TRBD1. With V trimmed by 1 base and J by 5 bases, 6 bases remained unmatched. The germline V gene encodes CDR1 SSHAT and CDR2 FNYEAQ (reference sequence). CDR3 length equals 16 residues. The CDR3 bases are TGTGCCAGCAGCTTAGGGGGGACAGGGAAATATCAGCCCCAGCATTTT. Protein sequence: CASSLGGTGKYQPQHF.

The rearrangement joins TRBV9 to TRBJ1-1; a possible D gene is TRBD1 (5 bases). With 0 bases removed from V and 4 bases from J, the gap between germline ends came to 10 bases. The germline gives CDR1 SGDLS, CDR2 YYNGEE. The CDR3 is 14 residues long. CDR3 region: CASSVATGGTEAFF. The DNA for the CDR3 is TGTGCCAGCAGCGTAGCTACGGGGGGCACTGAAGCTTTCTTT.

The chain carries TRBV2 and TRBJ1-3; 7 nucleotides align to TRBD1. The CDR3 runs to 15 residues. Per germline, CDR1 SNHLY and CDR2 FYNNEI. The J segment lost 0 bases and the V segment lost 8 bases, leaving 7 bases of the junction unmatched. CDR3 loop: CASAWQGDSGNTIYF. The CDR3 DNA reads as TGTGCCAGCGCTTGGCAGGGGGACTCTGGAAACACCATATATTTT.

Regarding this clone: At one of its ends the junction is not consistent with the germline gene, which may arise from a read error. The gene calls are TRBV18 and TRBJ1-5, with 7 bases that match TRBD1. CDR1 is KGHSH and CDR2 is LQKENI in the germline V gene. The CDR3 totals 11 residues. CDR3: CASSPGQELYF. Here the CDR3 DNA reads TGTGCCAGCTCACCAGGACAGGAATTGTATTTT. Together with reference TRBV18 and TRBJ1-5, the CDR3 gives the full variable domain: NAGVMQNPRHLVRRRGQEARLRCSPMKGHSHVYWYRQLPEEGLKFMVYLQKENIIDESGMPKERFSAEFPKEGPSILRIQQVVRGDSAAYFCASSPGQELYFGDGTRLSIL.

Comments on this clone: At the DNA level, this CDR3 is encoded by other sequences in the same sample as well. This rearrangement joins TRBV11-2 to TRBJ2-1; 9 bases agree with TRBD2. The CDR3 loop spans 17 amino acids. Trimming cost V 6 bases and J 0 bases; bases outside gene matches: 9. CDR1 is SGHAT and CDR2 is FQNNGV in the germline V gene. The CDR3 DNA sequence: TGTGCCAGCAGTCACAGACATAGCGGGAGCTCCTACAATGAGCAGTTCTTC. Amino acid sequence: CASSHRHSGSSYNEQFF.

This rearrangement joins TRBV4-3 to TRBJ1-1; TRBD1 agrees at 8 bases. There are 16 residues in the CDR3. The junction had 14 bases not matched to a gene; V was cut back by 0 bases and J by 11 bases. Germline lookup yields CDR1 LGHNA and CDR2 YSLEER. The CDR3 sequence is CASSQEWRAGGNGAFF. DNA of the CDR3: TGCGCCAGCAGCCAAGAGTGGCGGGCAGGGGGCAATGGGGCTTTCTTT.

This clone appeared a few times. The chain has TRBV2 and TRBJ2-3; D call uncertain. V was clipped by 7 bases and J by 2 bases, with 4 bases between them. The CDR3 sequence is 11 residues long. Per the germline V gene, CDR1 is SNHLY and CDR2 is FYNNEI. In nucleotides, the CDR3 is TGTGCCAGCACTTACACAGATACGCAGTATTTT. It encodes CASTYTDTQYF.

The table lists this clone with a few counts. CDR3 nucleotides: TGTGCCAGCAGGAACAGGGCGGCTAACTATGGCTACACCTTC. This gives the protein CASRNRAANYGYTF. This chain links TRBV2 with TRBJ1-2; tentatively, D is TRBD1 (6 bases). V shed 6 bases and J shed 0 bases, with 11 bases lying between them. Germline V gene lookup returns CDR1 SNHLY and CDR2 FYNNEI. This CDR3 region has 14 residues.

The V gene is TRBV30, the J gene TRBJ2-1; 8 bases map to TRBD2. The CDR3 runs to 15 residues. Germline trimming cut 5 bases from V and 6 bases from J; bases unmatched to any gene: 12. CDR1 is GTSNPN, CDR2 SVGIG, per germline (reference sequence). This CDR3 is CAWDPSGLGGNEQFF. The CDR3 DNA is TGTGCCTGGGACCCTAGCGGGCTTGGGGGCAATGAGCAGTTCTTC.

The rearrangement uses TRBV5-4 and TRBJ1-1, with a weak D call TRBD1 (5 bases). The CDR3 loop spans 15 amino acids. CDR1 is SGHNT and CDR2 is YYREEE in the germline V gene (reference sequence). Trimming cost V 1 base and J 0 bases, with 10 bases left between them. Written as DNA, the CDR3 is TGTGCCAGCAGCTTGAGGGGAGGCTTGAACACTGAAGCTTTCTTT. This codes for CASSLRGGLNTEAFF. The full variable domain, with the rest looked up from reference TRBV5-4 and TRBJ1-1, is ETGVTQSPTHLIKTRGQQVTLRCSSQSGHNTVSWYQQALGQGPQFIFQYYREEENGRGNFPPRFSGLQFPNYSSELNVNALELDDSALYLCASSLRGGLNTEAFFGQGTRLTVV.